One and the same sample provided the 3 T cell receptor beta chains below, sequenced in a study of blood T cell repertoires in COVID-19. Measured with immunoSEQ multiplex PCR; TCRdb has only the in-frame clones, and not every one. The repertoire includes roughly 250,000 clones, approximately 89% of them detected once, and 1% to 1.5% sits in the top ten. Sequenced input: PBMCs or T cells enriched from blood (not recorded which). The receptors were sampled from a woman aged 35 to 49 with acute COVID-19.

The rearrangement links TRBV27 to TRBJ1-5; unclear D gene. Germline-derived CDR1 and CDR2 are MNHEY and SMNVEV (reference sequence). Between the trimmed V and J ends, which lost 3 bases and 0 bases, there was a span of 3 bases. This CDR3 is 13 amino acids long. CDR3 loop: CASSFVSNQPQHF. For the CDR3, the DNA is TGTGCCAGCAGTTTCGTTAGCAATCAGCCCCAGCATTTT.

This CDR3 reads CASSLEGGRQETQYF. CDR3 coding DNA: TGTGCCAGCAGCTTAGAAGGAGGGCGCCAAGAGACCCAGTACTTC. This chain joins TRBV7-8 and TRBJ2-5; the D gene is possibly TRBD2 (6 bases). This CDR3 has 15 residues. Trimming shortened V by 1 base and J by 1 base, and 10 bases separated the two germline ends. In germline, CDR1 is SGHVS, CDR2 FQNEAQ.

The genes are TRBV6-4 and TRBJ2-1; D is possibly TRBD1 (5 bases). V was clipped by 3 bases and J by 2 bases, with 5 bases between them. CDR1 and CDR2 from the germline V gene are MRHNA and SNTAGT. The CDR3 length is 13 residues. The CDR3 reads CASSEGPYNEQFF. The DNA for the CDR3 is TGTGCCAGCAGTGAGGGGCCCTACAATGAGCAGTTCTTC.